The rows below give T cell receptor beta chains drawn from one sample of a study of blood T cell repertoires in COVID-19. Profiled with immunoSEQ multiplex PCR; TCRdb holds only in-frame clones, not every one. The table records fewer than 450,000 clones, more than 75% of them present only once. What was sequenced was PBMCs or T cells enriched from blood (not recorded which). These TCRs come from a woman aged 18-35 years who had recovered from COVID-19. Each CDR3 is given with its conserved first and last residue. The D gene is left open where the match is weak. Clone size is shown for a subset of rows, as once, few, many or a class of expanded clone.

once,.,TRBJ1-5,TRBV28,CASSSPRVRGQPQHF,TGTGCCAGCAGTTCCCCTCGGGTTCGGGGTCAGCCCCAGCATTTT
.,.,TRBJ1-1,TRBV27,CASGRNTEAFF,TGTGCCAGTGGTAGGAACACTGAAGCTTTCTTT
.,TRBD1,TRBJ1-2,TRBV27,CASSPGQGDYGYTF,TGTGCCAGCAGTCCAGGACAGGGGGACTATGGCTACACCTTC
.,.,TRBJ2-1,TRBV5-1,CASSFPGAYNEQFF,TGCGCCAGCAGCTTCCCGGGAGCCTACAATGAGCAGTTCTTC
.,.,TRBJ1-6,TRBV2,CASRTGSSYNSPLHF,TGTGCCAGCAGAACAGGGAGCTCCTATAATTCACCCCTCCACTTT
.,.,TRBJ1-2,TRBV5-1,CASSLGGTRYGYTF,TGCGCCAGCAGCTTGGGAGGTACACGATATGGCTACACCTTC
once,.,TRBJ1-1,TRBV27,CASSFGGNPEAFF,TGTGCCAGCAGTTTTGGGGGGAACCCTGAAGCTTTCTTT
.,.,TRBJ1-5,TRBV6-5,CASSSVRLGNQPQHF,TGTGCCAGCAGTTCGGTCCGTTTAGGCAATCAGCCCCAGCATTTT
.,.,TRBJ1-5,TRBV5-4,CASSLQGSSNQPQHF,TGTGCCAGCAGCTTGCAGGGGAGTAGCAATCAGCCCCAGCATTTT
.,TRBD1,TRBJ1-5,TRBV19,CASRTGGLDQPQHF,TGTGCCAGTAGGACAGGGGGTTTGGATCAGCCCCAGCATTTT
once,TRBD1,TRBJ1-1,TRBV6-5,CASSASTGTPEAFF,TGTGCCAGCAGCGCGTCGACAGGGACCCCTGAAGCTTTCTTT
.,TRBD1,TRBJ1-1,TRBV7-8,CASSLALYRGKPEAFF,TGTGCCAGCAGCTTAGCGCTGTACAGGGGAAAGCCTGAAGCTTTCTTT
.,.,TRBJ2-2,TRBV6-5,CASRKGGTPGELFF,TGTGCCAGCAGGAAGGGGGGGACCCCCGGGGAGCTGTTTTTT
.,TRBD1,TRBJ1-5,TRBV10-3,CAISEPPGQGYSNQPQHF,TGTGCCATCAGTGAACCCCCGGGACAGGGCTATAGCAATCAGCCCCAGCATTTT
.,.,TRBJ2-3,TRBV6-6,CASSRTSAPSQGTDTQYF,TGTGCCAGCAGTCGCACTTCGGCACCATCTCAGGGCACAGATACGCAGTATTTT
once,.,TRBJ1-2,TRBV6-5,CASSYSASNYGYTF,TGTGCCAGCAGTTACTCGGCTTCTAACTATGGCTACACCTTC
once,.,TRBJ2-1,TRBV7-7,CASSTGITSYNEQFF,TGTGCTAGCAGTACCGGGATCACCTCCTACAATGAGCAGTTCTTC
.,.,TRBJ2-2,TRBV7-2,CASSLKGAGELFF,TGTGCCAGCAGCTTGAAGGGGGCCGGGGAGCTGTTTTTT
.,.,TRBJ1-5,TRBV6-5,CASSPVSNQPQHF,TGTGCCAGCAGTCCAGTTAGCAATCAGCCCCAGCATTTT
.,.,TRBJ2-4,TRBV11-2,CASTRGAKNIQYF,TGTGCCAGTACTCGGGGGGCCAAAAACATTCAGTACTTC
.,.,TRBJ1-5,TRBV10-2,CASSESGRNQPQHF,TGCGCCAGCAGTGAGTCGGGGAGAAATCAGCCCCAGCATTTT
.,.,TRBJ2-5,TRBV18,CASSPLAGETQYF,TGTGCCAGCTCACCACTAGCTGGCGAGACCCAGTACTTC
.,TRBD2,TRBJ2-5,TRBV5-1,CASTPTSGAGETQYF,TGCGCCAGCACCCCCACTAGCGGGGCGGGGGAGACCCAGTACTTC
.,TRBD1,TRBJ1-5,TRBV27,CASSLSTGDGQPQHF,TGTGCCAGCAGTTTATCGACAGGGGACGGTCAGCCCCAGCATTTT
.,.,TRBJ2-7,TRBV7-9,CASSHPQGRGYEQYF,TGTGCCAGCAGCCACCCCCAGGGCAGGGGTTACGAGCAGTACTTC
.,.,TRBJ1-2,TRBV4-1,CASSQGARGTSYGYTF,TGCGCCAGCAGCCAAGGGGCGAGGGGGACTAGCTATGGCTACACCTTC
.,.,TRBJ2-4,TRBV5-6,CASSFIAQAKNIQYF,TGTGCCAGCAGCTTTATTGCACAGGCCAAAAACATTCAGTACTTC
.,.,TRBJ2-5,TRBV9,CASSVGGHSETQYF,TGTGCCAGCAGCGTAGGGGGACACTCGGAGACCCAGTACTTC
once,.,TRBJ1-2,TRBV4-3,CASSQQDSYGYTF,TGCGCCAGCAGCCAACAGGACAGCTATGGCTACACCTTC
.,.,TRBJ1-1,TRBV3-1/TRBV3-2,CASSTTGTLNTEAFF,TGTGCCAGCTCTACCACAGGGACGTTGAACACTGAAGCTTTCTTT
.,TRBD1,TRBJ2-2,TRBV5-1,CASGTVSNTGELFF,TGCGCCAGCGGGACAGTGTCGAACACCGGGGAGCTGTTTTTT
.,.,TRBJ1-1,TRBV4-1,CASSQSDTEAFF,TGCGCCAGCAGCCAATCCGACACTGAAGCTTTCTTT
.,TRBD1,TRBJ1-1,TRBV7-6,CASSDRGSEAFF,TGTGCCAGCAGCGACAGGGGTTCTGAAGCTTTCTTT
.,.,TRBJ1-2,TRBV6-1,CASSERSTGTFYGYTF,TGTGCCAGCAGTGAACGGAGTACAGGAACCTTCTATGGCTACACCTTC
once,.,TRBJ2-7,TRBV9,CASSPQGGVPYEQYF,TGTGCCAGCAGCCCCCAGGGGGGAGTACCCTACGAGCAGTACTTC
.,TRBD2,TRBJ2-7,TRBV7-2,CASSLGGGGFYEQYF,TGTGCCAGCAGCTTAGGGGGCGGGGGATTCTACGAGCAGTACTTC
.,.,TRBJ1-1,TRBV12-3/TRBV12-4,CASSLDAGIEAFF,TGTGCCAGCAGTTTAGATGCGGGGATTGAAGCTTTCTTT
once,.,TRBJ1-2,TRBV2,CATIQGSGYTF,TGTGCCACCATACAGGGAAGTGGCTACACCTTC
.,TRBD1,TRBJ2-7,TRBV5-4,CASSLDRGIVEQYF,TGTGCCAGCAGCTTGGACAGGGGAATTGTCGAGCAGTACTTC
.,TRBD1,TRBJ1-5,TRBV7-8,CASSERTGPVRFNQPQHF,TGTGCCAGCAGCGAACGGACAGGACCAGTACGGTTTAACCAGCCCCAGCATTTT
.,.,TRBJ2-1,TRBV11-3,CASSLRGNNEQFF,TGTGCCAGCAGCTTACGGGGTAATAATGAGCAGTTCTTC
.,.,TRBJ1-3,TRBV5-4,CASSSGLPSGNTIYF,TGTGCCAGCAGCTCGGGACTTCCCTCTGGAAACACCATATATTTT
.,TRBD2,TRBJ2-7,TRBV5-1,CASSFGTSGSSYEQYF,TGCGCCAGCAGCTTTGGGACTAGCGGAAGCTCCTACGAGCAGTACTTC
.,.,TRBJ1-1,TRBV9,CASSVEPANTEAFF,TGTGCCAGCAGCGTAGAGCCCGCGAACACTGAAGCTTTCTTT
.,.,TRBJ1-3,TRBV12-3/TRBV12-4,CASRPGSGNTIYF,TGTGCCAGCAGACCAGGGTCTGGAAACACCATATATTTT
.,.,TRBJ1-5,TRBV5-1,CASSFHGGNQPQHF,TGCGCCAGCAGCTTCCACGGAGGCAATCAGCCCCAGCATTTT
.,TRBD1,TRBJ2-7,TRBV5-3,CAKGTGSYEQYF,TGTGCCAAGGGGACAGGGTCCTACGAGCAGTACTTC
.,.,TRBJ2-3,TRBV5-1,CASSLRTGTTTDTQYF,TGCGCCAGCAGCTTGCGGACGGGGACAACGACAGATACGCAGTATTTT
.,.,TRBJ1-5,TRBV30,CAWTSSNQPQHF,TGTGCCTGGACGAGTAGCAATCAGCCCCAGCATTTT
.,TRBD2,TRBJ2-1,TRBV9,CASSPGGGYNEQFF,TGTGCCAGCAGCCCCGGGGGGGGGTACAATGAGCAGTTCTTC